Below are 19 T cell receptor beta chains sequenced from a single sample in a study of blood T cell repertoires in COVID-19. Data came from immunoSEQ multiplex PCR; TCRdb stores just in-frame clones and leaves some out. Here the sample spans roughly 360,000 clones, more than 75% being singletons. Sequencing was performed on PBMCs or T cells enriched from blood (not recorded which). Every receptor here comes from a woman aged 25-40 years with acute COVID-19.

The V and J genes are TRBV27 and TRBJ2-7, with TRBD2 as a possible D gene (5 bases). The CDR3 has 15 amino acids. V was trimmed by 2 bases and J by 2 bases, leaving 13 bases between them. Germline CDR1 MNHEY, CDR2 SMNVEV (reference sequence). The CDR3 nucleotides are TGTGCCAGCAGTTTACAGCGGTTTACCACCTACGAGCAGTACTTC. This codes for CASSLQRFTTYEQYF.

CDR3 sequence (DNA): TGTGCCACCAGTGGAGGGGGTGAGCAGTTCTTC. Protein product: CATSGGGEQFF. The genes are TRBV24-1 and TRBJ2-1; tentative D call: TRBD1 (6 bases). Germline V gene sequence: CDR1 KGHDR, CDR2 SFDVKD. This CDR3 comprises 11 residues. V was trimmed by 5 bases and J by 9 bases, leaving 7 bases between them.

The J gene is TRBJ2-1, the V gene TRBV14; TRBD2 agrees at 12 bases. This CDR3 has 17 residues. The germline gives CDR1 SGHDN, CDR2 FVKESK. J lost 9 bases, V lost 0 bases, and 9 bases had no gene match. The CDR3 DNA sequence: TGTGCCAGCAGCCAAGAACTAGCGGGGGGCGTTCGAATTGAGCAGTTCTTC. It yields the protein CASSQELAGGVRIEQFF.

The chain has TRBV2 and TRBJ1-1, with D unresolved. Germline-derived CDR1 and CDR2 are SNHLY and FYNNEI. Trimming left V 6 bases short and J 1 base short, with 9 bases between. CDR3 length: 13 residues. The CDR3 DNA follows: TGTGCCAGCAGCGCCGAGAAGAACACTGAAGCTTTCTTT. Translated: CASSAEKNTEAFF.

V gene TRBV3-1 (or the pseudogene TRBV3-2) combines with J gene TRBJ1-6; 7 nucleotides line up with TRBD1. The germline CDR1 and CDR2 sequences are LGHDT and YNNKEL (reference sequence). Trimming cost V 4 bases and J 6 bases; bases outside gene matches: 9. This CDR3 is built from 16 residues. The CDR3 sequence is CASSPDLRTGNSPLHF. In nucleotides, the CDR3 is TGTGCCAGCAGCCCGGATTTGAGGACAGGTAATTCACCCCTCCACTTT.

This chain links TRBV5-5 with TRBJ1-1, with TRBD1 identical over 7 bases. Germline values: CDR1 SGHKS, CDR2 YYEKEE (reference sequence). The V segment lost 0 bases and the J segment 5 bases; nucleotides outside the gene matches: 7. CDR3 length: 15 residues. CDR3 DNA: TGTGCCAGCAGCTTGGGACGACAGGGAGGTACTGAAGCTTTCTTT. Amino acids: CASSLGRQGGTEAFF.

The chain joins TRBV5-6 to TRBJ2-7; 9 bases are a match to TRBD1. Trimming removed 3 bases from V and 4 bases from J; junction bases left unmatched: 2. Germline assignment: CDR1 SGHDT and CDR2 YYEEEE. This CDR3 contains 13 residues. The CDR3 region is CASSWTGEYEQYF. The CDR3 DNA follows: TGTGCCAGCAGCTGGACAGGGGAATACGAGCAGTACTTC.

V and J are TRBV28 and TRBJ1-4; 9 bases map to TRBD1. This CDR3 has 16 amino acids. Germline loops: CDR1 MDHEN, CDR2 SYDVKM. J gave up 8 bases and V 2 bases, and 9 bases lay outside the gene matches. The CDR3 protein is CASSLTQGARSEKLFF. CDR3 DNA sequence: TGTGCCAGCAGTTTAACACAGGGGGCACGGAGCGAAAAACTGTTTTTT.

This clone was recorded only once. V gene TRBV24-1 combines with J gene TRBJ1-1; D call uncertain. This CDR3 has 11 amino acids. Deletions cut 1 base from V and 11 bases from J, with 7 bases between. CDR1 is KGHDR and CDR2 is SFDVKD in the germline V gene. This chain's CDR3 is CATSDFRRAFF. The CDR3 coding sequence is TGTGCCACCAGTGATTTTCGTCGGGCTTTCTTT.

J is TRBJ1-6 and V is TRBV7-2; 11 nucleotides line up with TRBD1. This CDR3 region has 16 residues. The V gene's germline CDR1 is SGHTA and CDR2 FQGNSA. V dropped 5 bases and J dropped 9; count of bases not matched to a gene: 9. Here the CDR3 reads CASSPPRTGGRSPLHF. DNA of the CDR3: TGTGCCAGCAGCCCGCCCCGGACAGGGGGCCGTTCACCCCTCCACTTT.

The V gene is TRBV27, the J gene TRBJ1-2; 11 nucleotides match TRBD1. The ends lost 6 bases at V and 2 bases at J; junction bases unmatched: 8. Per the germline V gene, CDR1 is MNHEY and CDR2 is SMNVEV (reference sequence). The CDR3 spans 16 residues. The CDR3 spells CASRRLDRGPNYGYTF. The CDR3 nucleotides read TGTGCCAGCAGACGATTGGACAGGGGGCCCAACTATGGCTACACCTTC.

The chain couples TRBV11-3 to TRBJ2-1; 7 bases match TRBD2. The J segment lost 9 bases and the V segment lost 2 bases, leaving 4 bases of the junction unmatched. The CDR3 loop spans 13 amino acids. Germline assignment: CDR1 SGHNT and CDR2 YENEEA. For the CDR3, the DNA is TGTGCCAGCAGCTTAACTAGCGTGGGTGAGCAGTTCTTC. Encoded protein: CASSLTSVGEQFF. The whole variable domain, remainder taken from reference TRBV11-3 and TRBJ2-1, is EAGVVQSPRYKIIEKKQPVAFWCNPISGHNTLYWYLQNLGQGPELLIRYENEEAVDDSQLPKDRFSAERLKGVDSTLKIQPAELGDSAVYLCASSLTSVGEQFFGPGTRLTVL.

The J gene is TRBJ1-2, the V gene TRBV2; 7 nucleotides agree with TRBD1. Germline assignment: CDR1 SNHLY and CDR2 FYNNEI. The CDR3 sequence is 13 residues long. Trimming cost V 6 bases and J 2 bases; bases outside gene matches: 3. As DNA, the CDR3 is TGTGCCAGCAGGAGGGGACAGAACTATGGCTACACCTTC. This encodes CASRRGQNYGYTF.

V gene TRBV7-9 combines with J gene TRBJ1-3; 7 bases align to TRBD1. CDR1 is SEHNR and CDR2 is FQNEAQ in the germline V gene (reference sequence). The CDR3 spans 15 residues. V dropped 6 bases and J dropped 9; count of bases not matched to a gene: 14. The CDR3 DNA follows: TGTGCCAGCAGACCCGACAGGGCCCTAGAGGGCACCATATATTTT. This codes for CASRPDRALEGTIYF.

J is TRBJ1-1 and V is TRBV12-3 or TRBV12-4; the D is unclear. V was clipped by 7 bases and J by 7 bases, with 10 bases between them. This CDR3 contains 11 residues. The CDR3 sequence is CASKEAGEAFF. Here the CDR3 DNA reads TGTGCCAGCAAAGAGGCCGGTGAAGCTTTCTTT.

The genes are TRBV19 and TRBJ2-4; D is possibly TRBD2 (5 bases). Germline CDR1 LNHDA, CDR2 SQIVND (reference sequence). V gave up 4 bases and J gave up 8 bases, with 18 bases separating them. CDR3 size: 15 residues. The CDR3 is CASSTERTGWDIQYF. For the CDR3, the DNA is TGTGCCAGTAGTACCGAGAGGACGGGGTGGGACATTCAGTACTTC.

This clone turned up a few times. The chain employs TRBV2 and TRBJ2-3; D is possibly TRBD2 (5 bases). Germline CDR1 SNHLY, CDR2 FYNNEI. The CDR3 runs 16 residues. V lost 6 bases and J 1 base, leaving 17 bases between the germline ends. This CDR3 is CASSDRGSGGTDTQYF. CDR3 in DNA: TGTGCCAGCAGCGACCGCGGGTCTGGGGGCACAGATACGCAGTATTTT.

The rearrangement uses TRBV2 and TRBJ1-5, with D possibly matching TRBD1 (5 bases). In germline, CDR1 is SNHLY, CDR2 FYNNEI. This CDR3 has 14 amino acids. The V end was cut by 4 bases, the J end by 5 bases, with 12 bases between. CDR3 residues: CASSGGTGDQPQHF. The CDR3 DNA follows: TGTGCCAGCAGTGGTGGGACTGGAGATCAGCCCCAGCATTTT.

V gene TRBV12-2 combines with J gene TRBJ2-5; the table gives TRBD2 as D, unverified against the DNA. TRBV12-2 is recorded as a pseudogene. This CDR3 contains 13 residues. The CDR3 region is CASRLERRVTQYF. The CDR3 nucleotides are TGTGCAAGTCGCTTAGAGCGGAGAGTGACCCAGTACTTC.